These 24 T cell receptor beta chains originate from one sample sequenced in a study of breast tumors, draining lymph nodes, adjacent tissues. TCRdb re-called the multiplex PCR reads with MiXCR, one entry per CDR3 protein. The sample includes about 230,000 distinct CDR3 sequences, approximately 29% seen only once; the top ten take about 1.4%. Breast cancer patients provided tissue from their axillary draining lymph nodes. Sequencing was carried out using axillary lymph node tissue. These receptor sequences come from a female donor with breast cancer. Some clones in this sample may be carry-over from other donors' samples.

This clonotype was detected ten times or more. This clone may be a read error of a much larger clone one base away. The chain has TRBV20-1 and TRBJ2-3; the D call may be TRBD1 or TRBD2 (5 bases each). The CDR3 covers 12 residues. Germline CDR1 is DFQATT and CDR2 is SNEGSKA (reference sequence). The V end lost 6 bases, the J end lost 14 bases, and 21 bases lay between the germline ends. CDR3 DNA sequence: TGCAGTGCCAGGGCCGGAGGTGCTCGGCCGTATTTT. Translation gives CSARAGGARPYF.

This clonotype appeared a single time. V and J are TRBV20-1 and TRBJ2-1; TRBD2 aligns across 14 bases. The CDR3 is 14 residues long. CDR1 and CDR2 (germline): DFQATT, SNEGSKA (reference sequence). Losses at the gene ends were 6 bases for V and 10 bases for J; bases not matched to a gene: 8. CDR3 DNA: TGCAGTGCGGGGACTAGCGGGAGAAGTGACGAGCAGTTCTTC. As protein: CSAGTSGRSDEQFF.

The chain joins TRBV2 to TRBJ1-3, with unresolved D. The length of the CDR3 is 14 residues. Deletions cut 7 bases from V and 1 base from J, with 11 bases between. The germline gives CDR1 SNHLY, CDR2 FYNNEI. CDR3: CASKVLVSGNTIYF. In nucleotides, the CDR3 is TGTGCCAGCAAGGTCCTCGTATCTGGAAACACCATATATTTT.

At least ten counts were recorded for this clonotype. V and J are TRBV7-6 and TRBJ2-3; TRBD1 matches at 7 bases. Germline-derived CDR1 and CDR2 are SGHVS and FNYEAQ. The CDR3 sequence is 17 residues long. The trim removed 6 bases at V and 3 bases at J, leaving 15 bases unmatched. The CDR3 protein is CASRKQNRGRGTDTQYF. The CDR3 DNA reads TGTGCCAGCAGGAAGCAAAACAGGGGAAGAGGGACAGATACGCAGTATTTT.

The CDR3 sequence: CASSLTVKETQYF. For the CDR3, the DNA is TGTGCCAGCAGCTTAACGGTAAAAGAGACCCAGTACTTC. The chain carries TRBV7-9 and TRBJ2-5; D is unresolved. Per germline, CDR1 SEHNR and CDR2 FQNEAQ (reference sequence). The CDR3 spans 13 residues. V gave up 2 bases and J gave up 3 bases, with 7 bases separating them.

This clonotype was observed many times. The chain links TRBV7-9 to TRBJ2-2; 8 bases are a match to TRBD1. The CDR3 contains 15 residues. J was trimmed by 2 bases and V by 3 bases; bases with no gene match: 2. The V gene's germline CDR1 is SEHNR and CDR2 FQNEAQ (reference sequence). The DNA of the CDR3 is TGTGCCAGCAGCTTTGGACAGGGCAACACCGGGGAGCTGTTTTTT. Amino acid sequence: CASSFGQGNTGELFF.

In this sample, this clonotype turned up many times. The V and J genes are TRBV5-1 and TRBJ2-7; TRBD2 matches 10 bases. Germline values: CDR1 SGHRS, CDR2 YFSETQ. V dropped 2 bases and J dropped 2; count of bases not matched to a gene: 4. This CDR3 spans 15 amino acids. The CDR3 sequence is CASSFASGGTYEQYF. As DNA, the CDR3 is TGCGCCAGCAGCTTTGCTAGCGGGGGAACCTACGAGCAGTACTTC.

This clonotype was detected many times. V usage is TRBV7-9 and J usage is TRBJ2-3, with TRBD1 identical over 11 bases. J was trimmed by 5 bases and V by 5 bases; bases with no gene match: 9. CDR3 length equals 16 residues. The germline V gene has CDR1 SEHNR and CDR2 FQNEAQ (reference sequence). This chain's CDR3 is CASSTSGGQGVDTQYF. As DNA, the CDR3 is TGTGCCAGCAGCACGTCCGGGGGACAGGGGGTAGATACGCAGTATTTT.

Details on this clonotype: Relative to the germline gene, one junction end is altered; a read error may explain this. This sequence joins TRBV6-6 and TRBJ2-5; D is ambiguous. The CDR3 has 14 amino acids. The germline CDR1 and CDR2 sequences are MNHNY and SVGAGI (reference sequence). CDR3 coding DNA: TGTGCCAGCAGTCACTCTTCTGTTCAAGAGACCCAGTACTTC. Its protein product is CASSHSSVQETQYF.

This clonotype was counted many times. V and J are TRBV11-2 and TRBJ2-2; 14 nucleotides line up with TRBD2. Germline V lookup: CDR1 SGHAT, CDR2 FQNNGV. CDR3 length equals 17 residues. J lost 4 bases, V lost 4 bases, and 5 bases had no gene match. This chain's CDR3 is CASSSRLAGGSTGELFF. The CDR3 nucleotides are TGTGCCAGCAGCTCACGACTAGCGGGAGGGAGCACCGGGGAGCTGTTTTTT.

This clonotype was seen many times. The chain carries TRBV7-9 and TRBJ2-7; 8 bases line up with TRBD2. Germline-derived CDR1 and CDR2 are SEHNR and FQNEAQ (reference sequence). The CDR3 loop spans 15 amino acids. J gave up 3 bases and V 5 bases, and 9 bases lay outside the gene matches. In DNA form, the CDR3 reads TGTGCCAGCAGCAGCGGGCGGGAGGAGTTCTACGAGCAGTACTTC. Residues: CASSSGREEFYEQYF.

At least ten counts were recorded for this clonotype. The chain is built from TRBV19 and TRBJ1-6; weak D call: TRBD1 (5 bases). In germline, CDR1 is LNHDA, CDR2 SQIVND (reference sequence). The CDR3 has 13 residues. The V end lost 8 bases, the J end lost 9 bases, and 14 bases lay between the germline ends. In DNA, the CDR3 is TGTGCCAGTGGGGGGGGGTCCGGTTCACCCCTCCACTTT. This sequence encodes CASGGGSGSPLHF.

This clonotype was recorded at least ten times. The J gene is TRBJ1-3, the V gene TRBV11-2, with D maybe TRBD1 (6 bases). This CDR3 contains 18 residues. Germline values: CDR1 SGHAT, CDR2 FQNNGV. The V end was cut by 5 bases, the J end by 4 bases, with 24 bases between. CDR3 DNA: TGTGCCAGCAGCAAAGACCGTGGGGGCAGGTTAGGAGGAAACACCATATATTTT. It yields the protein CASSKDRGGRLGGNTIYF.

The V and J genes are TRBV7-2 and TRBJ2-3; 10 bases align to TRBD2. The CDR3 length is 17 residues. The germline gives CDR1 SGHTA, CDR2 FQGNSA. The trim removed 0 bases at V and 0 bases at J, leaving 3 bases unmatched. The CDR3 sequence is CASSLAKTSGSTDTQYF. The CDR3 region has the DNA TGTGCCAGCAGCTTAGCGAAGACTAGCGGGAGCACAGATACGCAGTATTTT.

This clonotype was detected a few times. The chain combines TRBV6-5 with TRBJ1-4; D gene unclear. Germline lookup yields CDR1 MNHEY and CDR2 SVGAGI. V shed 2 bases and J shed 2 bases, with 9 bases lying between them. The CDR3 loop spans 15 amino acids. For the CDR3, the DNA is TGTGCCAGCAGTTACCGCGGAGGCACTAATGAAAAACTGTTTTTT. Translating gives CASSYRGGTNEKLFF.

This clonotype was counted ten times or more. The genes are TRBV5-8 and TRBJ2-2; 10 positions agree with TRBD2. V trimming: 4 bases; J trimming: 6 bases; junction bases outside the gene matches: 12. The CDR3 totals 17 residues. Per germline, CDR1 SGHTS and CDR2 YDEGEE. CDR3: CASSGGASGSYSGELFF. For the CDR3, the DNA is TGTGCCAGCAGCGGGGGGGCTAGCGGGAGCTACTCCGGGGAGCTGTTTTTT.

The V and J genes are TRBV5-1 and TRBJ1-1; a weak D match, TRBD1 (5 bases). The CDR3 is 14 residues long. Trimming removed 0 bases from V and 5 bases from J, with 11 bases in between. Germline V gene data show CDR1 as SGHRS and CDR2 as YFSETQ. CDR3 residues: CASSLDGGGTEAFF. The CDR3 DNA reads TGCGCCAGCAGCTTGGACGGGGGTGGGACTGAAGCTTTCTTT.

This clonotype appeared many times. The chain carries TRBV7-3 and TRBJ2-5; D may be TRBD1 (6 bases). The CDR3 has 13 residues. The germline gives CDR1 SGHTA, CDR2 FQGTGA. With 4 bases removed from V and 5 bases from J, the gap between germline ends came to 11 bases. CDR3 loop: CASSSNRDETQYF. The CDR3 DNA reads as TGTGCCAGCAGCTCGAACAGGGATGAGACCCAGTACTTC.

This clonotype was recorded many times. The rearrangement joins TRBV29-1 to TRBJ2-1; D is unclear. Trimming removed 2 bases at V and 0 bases at J, with 11 bases between. There are 15 residues in the CDR3. Per germline, CDR1 SQVTM and CDR2 ANQGSEA. The CDR3 region is CSVEPDWSSYNEQFF. For the CDR3, the DNA is TGCAGCGTTGAACCTGACTGGAGCTCCTACAATGAGCAGTTCTTC.

This clonotype appeared many times. This chain joins TRBV19 and TRBJ1-4; 8 bases agree with TRBD1. With V trimmed by 6 bases and J by 8 bases, 8 bases remained unmatched. The V gene's germline CDR1 is LNHDA and CDR2 SQIVND (reference sequence). The CDR3 has 14 residues. In DNA, the CDR3 is TGTGCCAGTAGGGTCCAGGGGGCGCAAGAAAAACTGTTTTTT. The encoded protein is CASRVQGAQEKLFF.

The chain has TRBV19 and TRBJ1-2; perhaps TRBD1 as D (5 bases). Germline values: CDR1 LNHDA, CDR2 SQIVND (reference sequence). Deletions cut 4 bases from V and 5 bases from J, with 20 bases between. This CDR3 contains 16 residues. The CDR3: CASSTTGGGPRYGYTF. The CDR3 region has the DNA TGTGCCAGTAGTACAACGGGGGGAGGGCCTCGGTATGGCTACACCTTC. Full variable domain (outside the CDR3, taken from reference TRBV19 and TRBJ1-2): DGGITQSPKYLFRKEGQNVTLSCEQNLNHDAMYWYRQDPGQGLRLIYYSQIVNDFQKGDIAEGYSVSREKKESFPLTVTSAQKNPTAFYLCASSTTGGGPRYGYTFGSGTRLTVV.

This rearrangement joins TRBV11-3 to TRBJ2-1; 7 bases map to TRBD2. The trim removed 5 bases at V and 6 bases at J, leaving 10 bases unmatched. CDR3 length equals 15 residues. Germline lookup yields CDR1 SGHNT and CDR2 YENEEA. CDR3 sequence (DNA): TGTGCCAGCAGCCCTGGGCTAGCGGACACCAATGAGCAGTTCTTC. Its translation is CASSPGLADTNEQFF.

This chain connects TRBV11-3 to TRBJ2-1, with TRBD1 matching over 9 bases. This CDR3 has 16 amino acids. CDR1 is SGHNT and CDR2 is YENEEA in the germline V gene. The trim removed 0 bases at V and 7 bases at J, leaving 7 bases unmatched. The CDR3, as DNA: TGTGCCAGCAGCTTAGACCCGGGACAGGGTCGGAATGAGCAGTTCTTC. Its protein is CASSLDPGQGRNEQFF.

This clonotype showed up many times. The V and J genes are TRBV6-5 and TRBJ1-4; D is perhaps TRBD1 (5 bases). Trimming cost V 6 bases and J 8 bases, with 19 bases left between them. CDR1 MNHEY and CDR2 SVGAGI come from the germline V gene. This CDR3 spans 15 amino acids. The CDR3 bases are TGTGCCAGCAGAAACCAGGGTGGGGCGGGGGAAAAACTGTTTTTT. Its protein is CASRNQGGAGEKLFF.